Listed here are 7 T cell receptor beta chains from one sample, sequenced in a study of post-analysis software for immune sequencing data. Broader study findings: Patients used about 5 TRBV segments, including TRBV5-6, TRBV5-1 and TRBV20-1, more often than controls.

These receptors have no known antigen. Unique molecular identifiers featured in each of the TCR beta cDNA libraries. TCRdb re-derived calls from the PCR reads in MiXCR, one entry per CDR3 protein. The sample has approximately 360,000 distinct CDR3 sequences; about a third are singletons. The specimen sequenced was blood. These receptor sequences come from a girl aged 5-17 years with multiple sclerosis.

As to this clonotype: A read error may produce the germline difference seen at one junction end. V usage is TRBV12-3 or TRBV12-4 and J usage is TRBJ1-5; maybe TRBD1 (6 bases). The CDR3 is 12 amino acids. CDR3 DNA: TGTGCCAGCAGTTGGGGGGGGCAGCTCCAGCATTTT. Translated: CASSWGGQLQHF.

The chain employs TRBV7-2 and TRBJ2-7, with 12 bases fitting TRBD2. The CDR3 spans 16 residues. The J segment lost 1 base and the V segment lost 4 bases, leaving 5 bases of the junction unmatched. From germline, CDR1 is SGHTA and CDR2 FQGNSA. This chain's CDR3 is CASSSSGTSGSYEQYF. The CDR3 bases are TGTGCCAGCAGCTCCTCCGGGACTAGCGGGTCCTACGAGCAGTACTTC.

This clonotype was counted only a few times. The chain is built from TRBV29-1 and TRBJ2-3; no clear D gene. There are 15 residues in the CDR3. CDR1 SQVTM and CDR2 ANQGSEA come from the germline V gene. V was trimmed by 5 bases and J by 5 bases, leaving 20 bases between them. Here the CDR3 reads CSVPGLGFRGDTQYF. CDR3 DNA sequence: TGCAGCGTTCCCGGGTTGGGATTCCGAGGAGATACGCAGTATTTT.

This rearrangement joins TRBV18 to TRBJ2-1; unclear D gene. The germline V gene encodes CDR1 KGHSH and CDR2 LQKENI. Trimming took 6 bases from V and 1 from J, leaving 10 bases between them. This CDR3 comprises 14 residues. This CDR3 is CASSPLESYNEQFF. The CDR3 DNA follows: TGTGCCAGCTCCCCTCTGGAATCCTACAATGAGCAGTTCTTC.

This chain links TRBV6-6 with TRBJ1-5, with no clear D. Germline lookup yields CDR1 MNHNY and CDR2 SVGAGI (reference sequence). CDR3 length equals 14 residues. With 8 bases removed from V and 0 bases from J, the gap between germline ends came to 11 bases. The CDR3 reads CASARAGSNQPQHF. CDR3 DNA sequence: TGTGCCAGCGCACGGGCAGGTAGCAATCAGCCCCAGCATTTT.

The chain uses TRBV30 and TRBJ2-3; D is unresolved. This CDR3 has 13 amino acids. Trimming removed 0 bases at V and 5 bases at J, with 9 bases between. Per germline, CDR1 GTSNPN and CDR2 SVGIG (reference sequence). The chain's CDR3 is CAWSVARGDTQYF. In nucleotides, the CDR3 is TGTGCCTGGAGTGTAGCCCGCGGAGATACGCAGTATTTT.

This clonotype has just a few counts. CDR3 sequence (DNA): TGTGCCAGCAGTCCCTCGGGACAGGGAGCCTCCAGGAAGGAGACCCAGTACTTC. It yields the protein CASSPSGQGASRKETQYF. V and J are TRBV6-5 and TRBJ2-7; 9 nucleotides align to TRBD1. The J call could be wrong; TRBJ2-5 is a better fit for the DNA end. The CDR3 is 18 residues long. Per germline, CDR1 MNHEY and CDR2 SVGAGI.